These 7 T cell receptor beta chains share one sample of origin, sequenced in a study of blood T cell repertoires in COVID-19. Clones were read by immunoSEQ multiplex PCR, and TCRdb kept only the in-frame ones, dropping some. Of 150,000 to 200,000 clones in the sample, about 83% were seen once. The material sequenced was peripheral blood. Receptor source: a woman in her 70s with COVID-19, enrolled during active disease.

The V gene is TRBV28, the J gene TRBJ1-4, with 7 bases identical to TRBD1. The CDR3 totals 14 residues. CDR1 is MDHEN, CDR2 SYDVKM, per germline. The trim removed 10 bases at V and 7 bases at J, leaving 12 bases unmatched. CDR3: CAINTRQGFEKLFF. The CDR3 nucleotides read TGTGCCATCAATACAAGACAGGGATTTGAAAAACTGTTTTTT.

V is TRBV5-1 and J is TRBJ2-1, with 7 bases that match TRBD1. The V gene end was trimmed by 5 bases and the J gene end by 1 base; junction bases not matched to a gene: 6. Germline V gene lookup returns CDR1 SGHRS and CDR2 YFSETQ. The CDR3 has 15 residues. Written as DNA, the CDR3 is TGCGCCAGCAGACCCTTACAGGGGTCCTACAATGAGCAGTTCTTC. It yields the protein CASRPLQGSYNEQFF.

The rearrangement links TRBV11-2 to TRBJ2-5; 14 nucleotides align to TRBD2. V was pared by 5 bases and J by 2 bases, with 7 bases of the junction left unmatched. The CDR3 consists of 17 residues. Germline V lookup: CDR1 SGHAT, CDR2 FQNNGV. The CDR3 bases are TGTGCCAGCAGCCTTGGGACTAGCGGGGGAGAACAAGAGACCCAGTACTTC. Its translation: CASSLGTSGGEQETQYF. Full variable domain (rest looked up from reference TRBV11-2 and TRBJ2-5): EAGVAQSPRYKIIEKRQSVAFWCNPISGHATLYWYQQILGQGPKLLIQFQNNGVVDDSQLPKDRFSAERLKGVDSTLKIQPAKLEDSAVYLCASSLGTSGGEQETQYFGPGTRLLVL.

This chain connects TRBV11-1 to TRBJ1-1, with 7 nucleotides matching TRBD1. The CDR3 length is 14 residues. Trimming removed 4 bases from V and 1 base from J; junction bases left unmatched: 3. Per germline, CDR1 SGHAT and CDR2 FQDESV (reference sequence). CDR3 in DNA: TGTGCCAGCAGCTCGGGACAGCCGAACACTGAAGCTTTCTTT. Amino acid sequence: CASSSGQPNTEAFF.

The chain combines TRBV30 with TRBJ2-5; 8 nucleotides match TRBD1. J lost 1 base, V lost 0 bases, and 10 bases had no gene match. This CDR3 is 17 amino acids long. Germline V gives CDR1 GTSNPN, CDR2 SVGIG (reference sequence). The CDR3 here is CAWSVVDRALGQETQYF. CDR3 bases: TGTGCCTGGAGTGTAGTGGACAGGGCGTTGGGCCAAGAGACCCAGTACTTC.

This chain uses TRBV5-6 with TRBJ2-7; 12 bases are shared with TRBD1. There are 15 residues in the CDR3. CDR1 SGHDT and CDR2 YYEEEE come from the germline V gene. V shed 2 bases and J 2 bases; nucleotides not matched to a gene: 2. The CDR3 region has the DNA TGTGCCAGCAGCTTCAGGGACAGGGGGCCCTACGAGCAGTACTTC. Protein product: CASSFRDRGPYEQYF.

The rearrangement uses TRBV24-1 and TRBJ1-1; tentative D call: TRBD1 (6 bases). Germline-derived CDR1 and CDR2 are KGHDR and SFDVKD. The CDR3 spans 16 residues. The V and J ends lost 3 bases and 0 bases respectively, with 13 bases between them. CDR3 region: CATSDLLGTLNTEAFF. The CDR3 region has the DNA TGTGCCACCAGTGATCTACTAGGGACACTGAACACTGAAGCTTTCTTT.